Here is one TCR beta chain with its context. One end of the junction is discordant with germline, which a read error may explain. The source of the sample is a study of blood T cell repertoires in COVID-19. For the study at large: Sources were T cells, B-cell-depleted T cells, or PBMCs; the material itself was cDNA or gDNA.

Authors' data handling: Reference gene primer amplification yielded estimated nucleated cell counts. Sequenced by immunoSEQ multiplex PCR; TCRdb stores in-frame clones only, minus some. V and J calls and clone size are copied from that table; D and trimming were computed from the DNA. The profile shows about 300,000 clones, about 87% of them singletons. Germline V gives CDR1 SGHTA, CDR2 FQGNSA. The CDR3 is 15 amino acids. What was sequenced was peripheral blood. This receptor was taken from a man in his 70s with acute or convalescent COVID-19. This rearrangement joins TRBV7-2 to TRBJ2-7; a weak D match, TRBD2 (6 bases). The CDR3 DNA reads as TGTGCCAGCAGCTTACAGCGGGTAGGGCAGGGTGGTCCGAACTTC. This translates into CASSLQRVGQGGPNF.